A selection of T cell receptor beta chains follows, all from one sample in a study of CD8 T cells in ankylosing spondylitis. In TCRdb, the 5' RACE reads were re-called with MiXCR into one record per CDR3 protein. Here the sample spans fewer than 550,000 distinct CDR3 sequences, about 5.7% being singletons. Sample: blood, either unsorted or a sorted T cell fraction (not recorded which). All receptors derive from a male donor with ankylosing spondylitis. CDR3s include the opening cysteine and the closing phenylalanine or tryptophan. A D gene is named only where the DNA matches it firmly. For some rows the clone size is stated as once, few or many, or as a class when expanded; others skip it.

size	V	J	D	DNA	CDR3
few	TRBV9	TRBJ2-2	-	TGTGCCAGCAGCACCAGGGGTCTGGCCGGGGAGCTGTTTTTT	CASSTRGLAGELFF
-	TRBV11-2	TRBJ2-1	-	TGTGCCAGCAGCTTTGTACAGCGGAGCTCCTACAATGAGCAGTTCTTC	CASSFVQRSSYNEQFF
many	TRBV5-1	TRBJ1-2	-	TGCGCCAGCAGCTTGACCCCAGTAACACGGAACTATGGCTACACCTTC	CASSLTPVTRNYGYTF
few	TRBV3-1	TRBJ2-7	TRBD2	TGTGCCAGCAGCCAGACTAGCGGGGCCTACTACGAGCAGTACTTC	CASSQTSGAYYEQYF
-	TRBV28	TRBJ1-4	TRBD1	TGTGCCAGCAGTTTCGGACAGGGGGTAATTGGGGAAAAACTGTTTTTT	CASSFGQGVIGEKLFF
few	TRBV7-2	TRBJ2-1	TRBD1	TGTGCCAGCAGCTCTAGACAGGGTAGCGATGAGCAGTTCTTC	CASSSRQGSDEQFF
many	TRBV15	TRBJ1-2	TRBD1	TGTGCCACCAGCAGAGCCGGGACAGGGGGAGATGGCTACACCTTC	CATSRAGTGGDGYTF
many	TRBV20-1	TRBJ2-1	TRBD2	TGCAGTGCTAGGAACCTAGCGGGGAGCAATGAGCAGTTCTTC	CSARNLAGSNEQFF
many	TRBV20-1	TRBJ2-7	TRBD1	TGCAGTGCTAGAGAAGGGACAGCCTCCTACGAGCAGTACTTC	CSAREGTASYEQYF
many	TRBV6-5	TRBJ1-1	-	TGTGCCAGCAGTTACTCAGGGTTGGCTGAAGCTTTCTTT	CASSYSGLAEAFF